Presented here are 26 T cell receptor beta chains from one specimen sequenced in a study of graft-versus-host responses after intestinal transplantation. Their antigens remain unidentified. TCRdb keeps only in-frame clones here, not all; method: immunoSEQ multiplex PCR. Of more than 90,000 clones in the sample, over 80% were seen once. Sequences were derived from unstimulated CD8+ T cells sorted from spleen or lymph node cells, sampled before intestinal transplant. Every receptor here comes from a human donor who received an intestinal transplant.

The chain recombines TRBV28 with TRBJ1-1; D is uncertain. Trimming pared 0 bases from V and 1 base from J, leaving 9 bases between. The CDR3 extends over 15 amino acids. Looked up from germline, CDR1 is MDHEN and CDR2 is SYDVKM. The CDR3 sequence: CASSLWEAENTEAFF. The DNA of the CDR3 is TGTGCCAGCAGTTTATGGGAGGCAGAGAACACTGAAGCTTTCTTT.

The chain combines TRBV5-4 with TRBJ1-1, with 8 bases matching TRBD1. The CDR3 runs 14 residues. Unmatched junction bases numbered 8, after V lost 4 bases and J lost 6 bases. Germline V gene sequence: CDR1 SGHNT, CDR2 YYREEE (reference sequence). CDR3 region: CASSQGQGHPEAFF. Here the CDR3 DNA reads TGTGCCAGCAGCCAAGGACAGGGACATCCTGAAGCTTTCTTT.

The V gene is TRBV25-1, the J gene TRBJ2-1; D not certain. CDR3 length: 12 residues. Germline CDR1 reads MGHDK; CDR2 reads SYGVNS. Trimming took 3 bases from V and 4 from J, leaving 4 bases between them. CDR3 nucleotides: TGTGCCAGCAGTGATCTGTACAATGAGCAGTTCTTC. Translated, it gives CASSDLYNEQFF.

The chain joins TRBV13 to TRBJ1-1; maybe TRBD1 (6 bases). Germline V gives CDR1 PRHDT, CDR2 FYEKMQ (reference sequence). The CDR3 length is 17 residues. Trimming removed 2 bases from V and 2 bases from J, with 18 bases in between. CDR3 residues: CASSLKWRGEGNTEAFF. CDR3 DNA: TGTGCCAGCAGCTTAAAATGGAGGGGGGAGGGAAACACTGAAGCTTTCTTT.

This clone was detected only a few times. The chain has TRBV5-6 and TRBJ1-4, with 7 bases identical to TRBD1. Germline CDR1 SGHDT, CDR2 YYEEEE. V lost 3 bases, J lost 5 bases, and 4 bases stayed unmatched. The CDR3 loop spans 14 amino acids. This CDR3 is CASSSDRVNEKLFF. The CDR3 nucleotides are TGTGCCAGCAGCTCAGACAGGGTGAATGAAAAACTGTTTTTT.

The chain recombines TRBV27 with TRBJ1-2, with TRBD1 matching over 7 bases. The CDR3 consists of 16 residues. Germline V gives CDR1 MNHEY, CDR2 SMNVEV (reference sequence). The J segment lost 6 bases and the V segment lost 1 base, leaving 11 bases of the junction unmatched. CDR3 sequence (DNA): TGTGCCAGCAGTTTATTCCCAGGGACAGCCTCTGATGGCTACACCTTC. Translation: CASSLFPGTASDGYTF.

The chain joins TRBV4-2 to TRBJ2-1; 7 bases fit TRBD2. V lost 0 bases and J lost 0; bases outside the gene matches: 11. Germline V CDR1 and CDR2: LGHNA, YNFKEQ. CDR3 size: 19 residues. The CDR3 DNA sequence: TGTGCCAGCAGCCAAGATCAGGGAGCGGGACTCTACTCCTACAATGAGCAGTTCTTC. Translated: CASSQDQGAGLYSYNEQFF.

The chain recombines TRBV7-9 with TRBJ2-2; D is perhaps TRBD1 (5 bases). The germline gives CDR1 SEHNR, CDR2 FQNEAQ (reference sequence). The CDR3 is made up of 15 amino acids. Trimming left V 2 bases short and J 5 bases short, with 12 bases between. The CDR3 reads CASSLLDSATGELFF. The CDR3 DNA follows: TGTGCCAGCAGCTTATTAGACAGCGCAACCGGGGAGCTGTTTTTT.

The chain carries TRBV27 and TRBJ1-1; a weak D match, TRBD1 (5 bases). V lost 3 bases to trimming and J lost 7 bases, with 12 bases between them. This CDR3 region has 13 residues. Looked up from germline, CDR1 is MNHEY and CDR2 is SMNVEV (reference sequence). The CDR3 protein is CASSFAGVREAFF. CDR3 bases: TGTGCCAGCAGTTTTGCGGGGGTACGTGAAGCTTTCTTT.

The chain uses TRBV7-7 and TRBJ2-7; D is possibly TRBD2 (5 bases). The CDR3 runs to 13 residues. The V and J ends lost 1 base and 5 bases respectively, with 9 bases between them. CDR1 is SSHAT and CDR2 is FNYEAQ in the germline V gene (reference sequence). The CDR3 DNA reads TGTGCCAGCAGCTTAGGGATGCGGGACGAGCAGTACTTC. Translated: CASSLGMRDEQYF.

The V and J genes are TRBV27 and TRBJ1-6; D might be TRBD1 (5 bases). CDR3 length: 16 residues. V lost 11 bases and J lost 2, with 19 bases in between. From germline, CDR1 is MNHEY and CDR2 SMNVEV (reference sequence). The DNA for the CDR3 is TGTGCCCCCCTTCCGCGGGGGGTAACCTATAATTCACCCCTCCACTTT. Its protein product is CAPLPRGVTYNSPLHF.

The chain uses TRBV4-2 and TRBJ2-3, with a tentative D call TRBD1 (5 bases). The CDR3 totals 16 residues. Germline assignment: CDR1 LGHNA and CDR2 YNFKEQ. Trimming left V 0 bases short and J 3 bases short, with 13 bases between. CDR3 loop: CASSQDLQGRTDTQYF. The CDR3 DNA reads as TGTGCCAGCAGCCAAGATTTGCAGGGTAGGACAGATACGCAGTATTTT.

This rearrangement joins TRBV12-5 to TRBJ2-5, with D possibly being TRBD1 (6 bases). The length of the CDR3 is 16 residues. V shed 0 bases and J shed 4 bases, with 15 bases lying between them. The germline gives CDR1 LGHNT, CDR2 FRNRAP. The CDR3 spells CASGLVPGDTVETQYF. The CDR3 DNA follows: TGTGCTAGTGGTTTGGTACCAGGGGATACTGTAGAGACCCAGTACTTC.

The gene calls are TRBV5-4 and TRBJ1-4; D may be TRBD1 (5 bases). Trimming stripped 4 bases from V and 12 bases from J, with 16 bases between. Per the germline V gene, CDR1 is SGHNT and CDR2 is YYREEE (reference sequence). This CDR3 spans 13 amino acids. The CDR3 DNA is TGTGCCAGCAGCCGCGGAGGGGCGGGGGAACTGTTTTTT. Translating it yields CASSRGGAGELFF.

The chain uses TRBV9 and TRBJ1-4, with a weak D call TRBD1 (6 bases). CDR3 length: 16 amino acids. With 1 base removed from V and 13 bases from J, the gap between germline ends came to 23 bases. Germline assignment: CDR1 SGDLS and CDR2 YYNGEE. Here the CDR3 reads CASSVKQVLGLGGLFF. DNA for the CDR3: TGTGCCAGCAGCGTAAAACAGGTTTTGGGCTTAGGGGGACTGTTTTTT. The full variable domain, with the rest looked up from reference TRBV9 and TRBJ1-4, is DSGVTQTPKHLITATGQRVTLRCSPRSGDLSVYWYQQSLDQGLQFLIQYYNGEERAKGNILERFSAQQFPDLHSELNLSSLELGDSALYFCASSVKQVLGLGGLFFGSGTQLSVL.

This clone was counted once. The rearrangement uses TRBV4-1 and TRBJ2-4; D call uncertain. CDR1 is MGHRA, CDR2 YSYEKL, per germline. V was clipped by 0 bases and J by 6 bases, with 12 bases between them. This CDR3 is 15 amino acids long. For the CDR3, the DNA is TGCGCCAGCAGCCAAGACAGCACCAGGCTAAACATTCAGTACTTC. The encoded protein is CASSQDSTRLNIQYF.

This chain links TRBV6-1 with TRBJ2-1; 7 bases line up with TRBD2. Germline V gives CDR1 MNHNS, CDR2 SASEGT. The CDR3 runs to 15 residues. V shed 6 bases and J 3 bases; nucleotides not matched to a gene: 8. CDR3 sequence (DNA): TGTGCCAGCAGCAAGCGGGGAGTGCTCTACAATGAGCAGTTCTTC. This codes for CASSKRGVLYNEQFF.

On this clone itself: Other nucleotide sequences in the sample specify the same CDR3. This chain connects TRBV19 to TRBJ1-5; tentatively, D is TRBD1 (6 bases). Looked up from germline, CDR1 is LNHDA and CDR2 is SQIVND (reference sequence). With 6 bases removed from V and 4 bases from J, the gap between germline ends came to 7 bases. CDR3 length: 12 amino acids. The DNA for the CDR3 is TGTGCCAGTAGCCAGGGGAATCAGCCCCAGCATTTT. Amino acid sequence: CASSQGNQPQHF. Full variable domain (rest looked up from reference TRBV19 and TRBJ1-5): DGGITQSPKYLFRKEGQNVTLSCEQNLNHDAMYWYRQDPGQGLRLIYYSQIVNDFQKGDIAEGYSVSREKKESFPLTVTSAQKNPTAFYLCASSQGNQPQHFGDGTRLSIL.

This clone occurred once. This chain joins TRBV18 and TRBJ1-2, with D tentatively TRBD1 (6 bases). The ends were cut back, 3 bases at V and 0 bases at J, with 14 bases in the middle. CDR1 and CDR2 (germline): KGHSH, LQKENI. This CDR3 spans 16 amino acids. The CDR3 sequence is CASSPDRDDTNYGYTF. DNA of the CDR3: TGTGCCAGCTCACCGGACAGAGACGATACTAACTATGGCTACACCTTC.

The chain employs TRBV6-1 and TRBJ2-1; TRBD2 matches 8 bases. The CDR3 runs 15 residues. Looked up from germline, CDR1 is MNHNS and CDR2 is SASEGT. Unmatched junction bases numbered 5, after V lost 7 bases and J lost 0 bases. The CDR3 nucleotides are TGTGCCAGCACCACGAGCGGGAGCTCCTACAATGAGCAGTTCTTC. Its translation is CASTTSGSSYNEQFF.

The rearrangement links TRBV11-2 to TRBJ2-5; the D gene is possibly TRBD2 (5 bases). The CDR3 runs 12 residues. V lost 11 bases, J lost 1 base, and 11 bases lay in between. Per the germline V gene, CDR1 is SGHAT and CDR2 is FQNNGV. CDR3 region: CASGSFQETQYF. The CDR3 DNA sequence: TGTGCCTCGGGGAGTTTCCAAGAGACCCAGTACTTC.

The chain joins TRBV7-9 to TRBJ2-2; 14 positions agree with TRBD2. Germline CDR1 SEHNR, CDR2 FQNEAQ (reference sequence). The junction had 9 bases not matched to a gene; V was cut back by 6 bases and J by 6 bases. The CDR3 loop spans 17 amino acids. The CDR3 protein is CASRPTSGGALSGELFF. For the CDR3, the DNA is TGTGCCAGCAGGCCGACTAGCGGGGGGGCGTTGTCCGGGGAGCTGTTTTTT.

The CDR3 nucleotides are TGTGCCAGCAGTGAATGGAGGGCCCGTGAGCAGTTCTTC. Amino acids: CASSEWRAREQFF. The chain carries TRBV2 and TRBJ2-1; possible D gene TRBD2, 6 bases. Germline V CDR1 and CDR2: SNHLY, FYNNEI. The CDR3 covers 13 residues. Trimming pared 2 bases from V and 9 bases from J, leaving 11 bases between. The full variable domain, completed using reference TRBV2 and TRBJ2-1, is EPEVTQTPSHQVTQMGQEVILRCVPISNHLYFYWYRQILGQKVEFLVSFYNNEISEKSEIFDDQFSVERPDGSNFTLKIRSTKLEDSAMYFCASSEWRAREQFFGPGTRLTVL.

The V and J genes are TRBV7-9 and TRBJ2-7; the match to TRBD2 covers 16 bases. The CDR3 contains 18 residues. Germline lookup yields CDR1 SEHNR and CDR2 FQNEAQ (reference sequence). V lost 7 bases, J lost 0 bases, and 9 bases stayed unmatched. CDR3 in amino acids: CASNRGTSGRESSYEQYF. CDR3 bases: TGTGCCAGCAACCGGGGGACTAGCGGGAGGGAGAGCTCCTACGAGCAGTACTTC.

The chain uses TRBV12-5 and TRBJ2-7, with D possibly TRBD2 on 6 matching bases. V was shortened by 3 bases and J by 4 bases, with 13 bases between the two germline ends. Looked up from germline, CDR1 is LGHNT and CDR2 is FRNRAP. CDR3 length equals 14 residues. The CDR3 bases are TGTGCTAGTGGTTTAGGAGGGGCAACATACGAGCAGTACTTC. It yields the protein CASGLGGATYEQYF.

The rearrangement uses TRBV5-1 and TRBJ2-7; possible D gene TRBD2, 6 bases. The length of the CDR3 is 14 residues. Trimming removed 1 base from V and 5 bases from J, with 13 bases in between. CDR1 is SGHRS and CDR2 is YFSETQ in the germline V gene. The CDR3 loop reads CASSLRGGPHEQYF. The CDR3 DNA is TGCGCCAGCAGCTTGCGTGGAGGGCCCCACGAGCAGTACTTC.